Listed here are 30 T cell receptor beta chains from one sample, sequenced in a study of low-dose radiotherapy and immunotherapy resistance in tumors. cDNA synthesis used a TRAV/TRBV-specific primer set for both chains. The TCRs were subjected to amplification over approximately 20 PCR cycles employing a constant-region primer in conjunction with a V-primer adapter. TCRdb used MiXCR to reprocess the reads, holding one entry per CDR3 protein. Of roughly 100,000 distinct CDR3 sequences listed, less than 25% were seen once; the top ten hold about 4%. Regarding time point: after trial treatment. The treatment: LDRT plus nivolumab, ipilimumab, low-dose cyclophosphamide and aspirin (RACIN trial). The sample here was PBMCs, taken after low-dose radiotherapy plus immunotherapy. These receptors all stem from a male donor with prostate cancer.

The sample holds many counts of this clonotype. This rearrangement joins TRBV20-1 to TRBJ2-1; D is unclear. Germline-derived CDR1 and CDR2 are DFQATT and SNEGSKA (reference sequence). The CDR3 is 14 residues long. Trimming removed 0 bases from V and 0 bases from J, with 6 bases in between. For the CDR3, the DNA is TGCAGTGCTAGAGAACCGTACTCCTACAATGAGCAGTTCTTC. Its translation: CSAREPYSYNEQFF.

The chain is built from TRBV6-8 and TRBJ1-2; possible D gene TRBD1, 6 bases. There are 12 residues in the CDR3. Germline CDR1 and CDR2: MNHGY and SAAAGT. Trimming took off 4 bases at V and 8 bases at J, with 11 bases between the two ends. The CDR3 reads CASSLDSVGYTF. Written as DNA, the CDR3 is TGTGCCAGCAGTTTGGACAGCGTCGGCTACACCTTC.

The chain carries TRBV28 and TRBJ1-6; no firm D call. Trimming pared 3 bases from V and 10 bases from J, leaving 10 bases between. CDR1 and CDR2 (germline): MDHEN, SYDVKM. The CDR3 totals 13 residues. CDR3 DNA: TGTGCCAGCAGTTTCAATGTAGAATCACCCCTCCACTTT. Translated: CASSFNVESPLHF.

The rearrangement uses TRBV7-3 and TRBJ2-2, with D perhaps matching TRBD1 (6 bases). V lost 5 bases and J 1 base, leaving 8 bases between the germline ends. From germline, CDR1 is SGHTA and CDR2 FQGTGA. The CDR3 is 14 residues long. CDR3 bases: TGTGCCAGCAGCGAGACAGGGAACACCGGGGAGCTGTTTTTT. Amino acids: CASSETGNTGELFF.

This clonotype was seen many times. The gene calls are TRBV7-2 and TRBJ2-5; no reliable D call. CDR1 is SGHTA, CDR2 FQGNSA, per germline. The CDR3 is 13 residues long. Between the trimmed V and J ends, which lost 1 base and 7 bases, there was a span of 10 bases. Here the CDR3 reads CASSLDTGGTQYF. The CDR3 nucleotides read TGTGCCAGCAGCTTAGACACCGGTGGGACCCAGTACTTC.

The rearrangement uses TRBV4-3 and TRBJ2-7; TRBD1 matches at 9 bases. Germline values: CDR1 LGHNA, CDR2 YSLEER. This CDR3 has 15 amino acids. V gave up 2 bases and J gave up 3 bases; unmatched junction bases: 5. CDR3 residues: CASSQLGTGHYEQYF. CDR3 DNA sequence: TGCGCCAGCAGCCAACTCGGGACAGGGCACTACGAGCAGTACTTC.

This clonotype appeared many times. V and J are TRBV10-3 and TRBJ2-3, with 9 nucleotides matching TRBD1. The CDR3 spans 14 residues. Germline values: CDR1 ENHRY, CDR2 SYGVKD. Trimming at V came to 4 bases and at J to 4 bases, leaving 3 bases not matched to a gene. The CDR3 protein is CAISGQGVADTQYF. The DNA of the CDR3 is TGTGCCATCAGTGGACAGGGGGTGGCAGATACGCAGTATTTT.

Comments on this clonotype: This likely came from a read error, as a far larger clone is one base away. The chain joins TRBV12-3 or TRBV12-4 to TRBJ2-7; D is unclear. Trimming left V 4 bases short and J 7 bases short, with 8 bases between. The CDR3 sequence is 11 residues long. The CDR3 loop is CASSYGNEQYF. CDR3 coding DNA: TGTGCCAGCAGTTATGGCAATGAGCAGTACTTC.

Many counts were recorded for this clonotype. The chain recombines TRBV5-5 with TRBJ2-4; D is perhaps TRBD1 or TRBD2 (6 bases each). Trimming took off 7 bases at V and 6 bases at J, with 14 bases between the two ends. The CDR3 is 13 amino acids. CDR1 and CDR2 (germline): SGHKS, YYEKEE (reference sequence). CDR3 coding DNA: TGTGCCAGCTCACCGCCGGGGGCAAACATTCAGTACTTC. Its translation: CASSPPGANIQYF.

This clonotype has at least ten counts. The J gene is TRBJ1-5, the V gene TRBV6-2 or TRBV6-3; 7 bases fit TRBD1. The V and J ends lost 2 bases and 3 bases, in that order; junction bases with no gene match: 4. The CDR3 is 15 residues long. Per the germline V gene, CDR1 is MNHEY and CDR2 is SVGEGT. As DNA, the CDR3 is TGTGCCAGCAGTTACAAGACAGGGTCCAATCAGCCCCAGCATTTT. Its translation is CASSYKTGSNQPQHF.

The chain has TRBV5-1 and TRBJ2-2; 7 bases line up with TRBD1. The CDR3 contains 16 residues. CDR1 and CDR2 (germline): SGHRS, YFSETQ. V was clipped by 3 bases and J by 0 bases; unmatched bases: 5. The CDR3 loop is CASSWTGLSNTGELFF. Written as DNA, the CDR3 is TGCGCCAGCAGCTGGACAGGCTTATCGAACACCGGGGAGCTGTTTTTT.

This clonotype has only a few counts. The genes are TRBV2 and TRBJ1-3, with D unresolved. Germline lookup yields CDR1 SNHLY and CDR2 FYNNEI. V was pared by 7 bases and J by 4 bases, with 11 bases between. The CDR3 contains 13 residues. The CDR3 DNA is TGTGCCAGCAATCTGGTTCCCGGAAACACCATATATTTT. This translates into CASNLVPGNTIYF.

This clonotype was seen repeatedly, ten times or more. The chain recombines TRBV20-1 with TRBJ2-1; D assignment may be TRBD1 or TRBD2 (6 bases each). Trimming cost V 6 bases and J 4 bases, with 16 bases left between them. CDR1 is DFQATT and CDR2 is SNEGSKA in the germline V gene (reference sequence). This CDR3 is built from 14 residues. CDR3 sequence: CSAPTGGGYNEQFF. CDR3 nucleotides: TGCAGTGCCCCTACAGGAGGGGGTTACAATGAGCAGTTCTTC.

The table lists this clonotype with a few counts. The gene calls are TRBV5-1 and TRBJ2-1, with D tentatively TRBD1 (6 bases). The CDR3 totals 15 residues. V lost 4 bases, J lost 2 bases, and 13 bases lay in between. CDR1 is SGHRS and CDR2 is YFSETQ in the germline V gene. For the CDR3, the DNA is TGCGCCAGCAGCACCGGGACAACTACCTACAATGAGCAGTTCTTC. Protein sequence: CASSTGTTTYNEQFF.

V usage is TRBV6-2 or TRBV6-3 and J usage is TRBJ1-1; D remains ambiguous. The length of the CDR3 is 12 residues. With 8 bases removed from V and 4 bases from J, the gap between germline ends came to 11 bases. CDR1 is MNHEY, CDR2 SVGEGT, per germline. CDR3 in DNA: TGTGCCAGCGTCAGCCGGAGCACTGAAGCTTTCTTT. This gives the protein CASVSRSTEAFF.

This clonotype was observed many times. This sequence joins TRBV9 and TRBJ2-3; TRBD2 agrees at 13 bases. The CDR3 is 15 residues long. Losses at the gene ends were 4 bases for V and 5 bases for J; bases not matched to a gene: 4. From germline, CDR1 is SGDLS and CDR2 YYNGEE. CDR3 sequence reads: CASSIRLAGGDTQYF. In DNA, the CDR3 is TGTGCCAGCAGCATCAGACTAGCGGGGGGAGATACGCAGTATTTT.

In its sample, this clonotype was seen many times. This rearrangement joins TRBV20-1 to TRBJ2-3; D tentatively reads TRBD1 or TRBD2 (7 bases each). Trimming cost V 5 bases and J 6 bases, with 24 bases left between them. CDR1 DFQATT and CDR2 SNEGSKA come from the germline V gene (reference sequence). The CDR3 length is 16 residues. CDR3 coding DNA: TGCAGTGCTGGAGGCCCAGGGGGGGGGACGCTCGATACGCAGTATTTT. It translates to CSAGGPGGGTLDTQYF.

This clonotype was recorded many times. CDR3 region: CSATPGTGYNEQFF. CDR3 in DNA: TGCAGTGCCACCCCCGGGACAGGATACAATGAGCAGTTCTTC. The gene calls are TRBV20-1 and TRBJ2-1; 8 bases fit TRBD1. The CDR3 contains 14 residues. Germline V gene sequence: CDR1 DFQATT, CDR2 SNEGSKA (reference sequence). Losses at the gene ends were 6 bases for V and 4 bases for J; bases not matched to a gene: 8.

Many counts were recorded for this clonotype. The rearrangement links TRBV20-1 to TRBJ2-2, with 7 nucleotides matching TRBD2. The germline V gene has CDR1 DFQATT and CDR2 SNEGSKA (reference sequence). The CDR3 contains 14 residues. The J segment lost 4 bases and the V segment lost 3 bases, leaving 5 bases of the junction unmatched. DNA of the CDR3: TGCAGTGCTAGTGAGACGGGGGGCACCGGGGAGCTGTTTTTT. This encodes CSASETGGTGELFF.

This clonotype was seen many times. The rearrangement joins TRBV20-1 to TRBJ1-4; weak D call: TRBD1 (5 bases). CDR1 is DFQATT and CDR2 is SNEGSKA in the germline V gene (reference sequence). This CDR3 contains 12 residues. V was trimmed by 5 bases and J by 7 bases, leaving 11 bases between them. For the CDR3, the DNA is TGCAGTGCTGGCAACGGGGGTGAAAAACTGTTTTTT. This sequence encodes CSAGNGGEKLFF.

This clonotype has at least ten counts. The rearrangement uses TRBV6-5 and TRBJ2-7; a weak D match, TRBD2 (7 bases). Germline lookup yields CDR1 MNHEY and CDR2 SVGAGI. CDR3 size: 15 residues. Trimming left V 5 bases short and J 5 bases short, with 19 bases between. The CDR3: CASSARRGALDEQYF. The CDR3 nucleotides read TGTGCCAGCAGTGCTAGACGGGGGGCCCTCGACGAGCAGTACTTC.

The chain uses TRBV6-2 or TRBV6-3 and TRBJ2-5; either TRBD1 or TRBD2 may fit D (6 bases each). V gave up 1 base and J gave up 1 base, with 7 bases separating them. CDR3 length: 14 amino acids. The germline gives CDR1 MNHEY, CDR2 SVGEGT. CDR3: CASSYWGAQETQYF. CDR3 bases: TGTGCCAGCAGTTACTGGGGGGCCCAAGAGACCCAGTACTTC.

In this sample, this clonotype turned up many times. V usage is TRBV20-1 and J usage is TRBJ2-1; possibly TRBD2 for D (7 bases). This CDR3 has 14 residues. Germline loops: CDR1 DFQATT, CDR2 SNEGSKA (reference sequence). V was pared by 4 bases and J by 5 bases, with 15 bases between. CDR3 protein: CSAISGTLNNEQFF. The DNA of the CDR3 is TGCAGTGCTATCAGCGGGACACTGAACAATGAGCAGTTCTTC.

Many counts were recorded for this clonotype. The genes are TRBV5-1 and TRBJ1-1; 7 bases align to TRBD1. Trimming removed 4 bases from V and 6 bases from J; junction bases left unmatched: 15. This CDR3 spans 16 amino acids. Per germline, CDR1 SGHRS and CDR2 YFSETQ. The CDR3 loop is CASSPIVQGGSPEAFF. The CDR3 DNA sequence: TGCGCCAGCAGCCCCATTGTGCAGGGGGGGAGCCCTGAAGCTTTCTTT.

This clonotype was detected ten times or more. This chain uses TRBV18 with TRBJ1-1; D call uncertain. This CDR3 spans 12 amino acids. The germline V gene encodes CDR1 KGHSH and CDR2 LQKENI. Trimming removed 6 bases from V and 1 base from J, with 6 bases in between. CDR3 region: CASSGTNTEAFF. In nucleotides, the CDR3 is TGTGCCAGCTCGGGCACGAACACTGAAGCTTTCTTT.

A remark on this clonotype: A much larger clone is a single base away; this may be a read error. The V and J genes are TRBV3-1 and TRBJ2-2, with a weak D call TRBD2 (5 bases). The CDR3 consists of 14 residues. Germline V gene data show CDR1 as LGHDT and CDR2 as YNNKEL (reference sequence). The CDR3 reads CASSQGGRPGEPFF. The CDR3 nucleotides are TGTGCCAGCAGCCAAGGAGGGCGGCCCGGGGAGCCGTTTTTT.

This clonotype came up many times. The chain uses TRBV7-9 and TRBJ1-5; D not resolved. CDR1 is SEHNR and CDR2 is FQNEAQ in the germline V gene (reference sequence). The CDR3 contains 14 residues. V was clipped by 1 base and J by 6 bases, with 10 bases between them. The CDR3 DNA reads TGTGCCAGCAGCTTAGAGGTATATGGTCAGCCCCAGCATTTT. Protein: CASSLEVYGQPQHF.

This clonotype was counted ten times or more. This chain joins TRBV5-6 and TRBJ2-3; 9 bases map to TRBD2. Germline CDR1 SGHDT, CDR2 YYEEEE. The length of the CDR3 is 17 residues. Unmatched junction bases numbered 11, after V lost 0 bases and J lost 6 bases. The CDR3 bases are TGTGCCAGCAGCTTGGAATGGCGCGGGGGGGCGAGTGATACGCAGTATTTT. It encodes CASSLEWRGGASDTQYF.

This clonotype was counted at least ten times. This chain uses TRBV2 with TRBJ2-5, with 11 bases matching TRBD2. The CDR3 has 16 amino acids. Germline CDR1 and CDR2: SNHLY and FYNNEI. J lost 1 base, V lost 1 base, and 2 bases had no gene match. DNA for the CDR3: TGTGCCAGCAGTGAAGGTCTAGCGGGGGGCCAAGAGACCCAGTACTTC. Translated, it gives CASSEGLAGGQETQYF.

There are many counts of this clonotype. The chain combines TRBV6-5 with TRBJ2-7, with a tentative D call TRBD2 (5 bases). This CDR3 is built from 12 residues. Germline V gene data show CDR1 as MNHEY and CDR2 as SVGAGI. V was shortened by 5 bases and J by 5 bases, with 10 bases between the two germline ends. In DNA, the CDR3 is TGTGCCAGCAGTCCCCTCGGGGACGAGCAGTACTTC. It specifies CASSPLGDEQYF.